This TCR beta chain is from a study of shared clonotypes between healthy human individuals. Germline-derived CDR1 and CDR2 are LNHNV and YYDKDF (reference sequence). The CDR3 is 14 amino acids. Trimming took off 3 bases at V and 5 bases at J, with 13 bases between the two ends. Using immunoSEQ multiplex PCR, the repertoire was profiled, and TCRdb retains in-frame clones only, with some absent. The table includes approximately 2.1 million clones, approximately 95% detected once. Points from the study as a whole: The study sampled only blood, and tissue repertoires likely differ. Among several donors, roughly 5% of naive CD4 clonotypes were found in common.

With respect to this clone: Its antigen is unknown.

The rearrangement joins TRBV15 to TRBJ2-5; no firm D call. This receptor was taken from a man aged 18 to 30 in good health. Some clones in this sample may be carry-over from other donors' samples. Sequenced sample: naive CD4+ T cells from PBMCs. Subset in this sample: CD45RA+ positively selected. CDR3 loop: CATSSTKTSETQYF. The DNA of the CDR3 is TGTGCCACCAGCAGCACAAAAACCAGTGAGACCCAGTACTTC.